A selection of T cell receptor beta chains follows, all from one sample in a study of T cell repertoires in cytomegalovirus infection. Using its own MiXCR run on the reads, TCRdb lists one record per CDR3 protein. The repertoire holds just over 300,000 distinct CDR3 sequences, with roughly 15% as singletons. What was sequenced was PBMCs. All receptors derive from a human donor in good health (CMV status not recorded). Some clones in this sample may be carry-over from other donors' samples. The conserved cysteine and the conserved F or W are not part of the CDR3 here. A D gene is named only where the DNA matches it firmly.

d_gene: -
j_gene: TRBJ2-1
v_gene: TRBV12-3/TRBV12-4
CDR3aa: ASSPTPQSSYNEQF

d_gene: -
j_gene: TRBJ1-5
v_gene: TRBV10-3
CDR3aa: AISGSENQPQH

d_gene: TRBD1
j_gene: TRBJ2-5
v_gene: TRBV2
CDR3aa: ASRLRTGGETQY

d_gene: -
j_gene: TRBJ2-3
v_gene: TRBV20-1
CDR3aa: SALPQGGSNFVRLILGTQY

d_gene: -
j_gene: TRBJ1-1
v_gene: TRBV7-2
CDR3aa: ASSPTGGRRAF

d_gene: TRBD1
j_gene: TRBJ2-2
v_gene: TRBV20-1
CDR3aa: SARELGTGLTGELF

d_gene: TRBD2
j_gene: TRBJ2-5
v_gene: TRBV2
CDR3aa: ASMGDYGQTQY

d_gene: -
j_gene: TRBJ2-5
v_gene: TRBV4-1
CDR3aa: ASSHPWKGPRGTTQY

d_gene: TRBD1
j_gene: TRBJ1-1
v_gene: TRBV28
CDR3aa: ASSLGGDRAGI

d_gene: TRBD2
j_gene: TRBJ2-7
v_gene: TRBV5-1
CDR3aa: ASSFQRGFYEQY

d_gene: TRBD2
j_gene: TRBJ2-3
v_gene: TRBV4-2
CDR3aa: ASSQDLWTSGGTDTQY

d_gene: -
j_gene: TRBJ1-5
v_gene: TRBV12-3/TRBV12-4
CDR3aa: ASSPRRGQGFQPQH

d_gene: TRBD1
j_gene: TRBJ1-1
v_gene: TRBV4-2
CDR3aa: ASSRLMGQQAF

d_gene: -
j_gene: TRBJ1-4
v_gene: TRBV4-1
CDR3aa: ASSQSESRKLF

d_gene: -
j_gene: TRBJ2-2
v_gene: TRBV6-8
CDR3aa: ASSYSLGSNTGELF

d_gene: -
j_gene: TRBJ2-1
v_gene: TRBV19
CDR3aa: ASRSGGNEQF

d_gene: TRBD1
j_gene: TRBJ2-1
v_gene: TRBV11-1
CDR3aa: ASSPNRDSARF

d_gene: -
j_gene: TRBJ1-2
v_gene: TRBV29-1
CDR3aa: SVEDAPDSLYGYT

d_gene: -
j_gene: TRBJ2-2
v_gene: TRBV19
CDR3aa: ASSGVTNTGELF

d_gene: -
j_gene: TRBJ2-3
v_gene: TRBV20-1
CDR3aa: SARDWRGSSDTQY

d_gene: -
j_gene: TRBJ2-7
v_gene: TRBV7-2
CDR3aa: ASSQGFLAYEQY

d_gene: -
j_gene: TRBJ1-5
v_gene: TRBV7-8
CDR3aa: ASSLFNWEFNQPQH

d_gene: -
j_gene: TRBJ1-2
v_gene: TRBV20-1
CDR3aa: SASDNTRAGDGYT

d_gene: -
j_gene: TRBJ1-2
v_gene: TRBV7-9
CDR3aa: ASSFGGTYGYT

d_gene: -
j_gene: TRBJ2-2
v_gene: TRBV5-1
CDR3aa: ASRAGQNTGELF

d_gene: -
j_gene: TRBJ1-4
v_gene: TRBV7-2
CDR3aa: ASSLGAYGVTNEKLF

d_gene: -
j_gene: TRBJ1-1
v_gene: TRBV5-1
CDR3aa: ASSLEGENTEAF

d_gene: TRBD2
j_gene: TRBJ2-5
v_gene: TRBV10-3
CDR3aa: AISQTSGGSSETQY

d_gene: -
j_gene: TRBJ2-2
v_gene: TRBV6-1
CDR3aa: ASSRPLGYGELF

d_gene: TRBD2
j_gene: TRBJ2-5
v_gene: TRBV10-2
CDR3aa: ASRGPSGGPGETQY

d_gene: -
j_gene: TRBJ1-1
v_gene: TRBV12-3/TRBV12-4
CDR3aa: ASSVRRTNTEAF

d_gene: TRBD1
j_gene: TRBJ2-4
v_gene: TRBV7-9
CDR3aa: ASSSLTGVAKNIQY

d_gene: -
j_gene: TRBJ1-6
v_gene: TRBV11-2
CDR3aa: ASSLNRAFNSPLH

d_gene: -
j_gene: TRBJ1-2
v_gene: TRBV7-2
CDR3aa: ASSSRRSGNYGYT

d_gene: -
j_gene: TRBJ1-5
v_gene: TRBV20-1
CDR3aa: SAIRGAGGGNQPQH

d_gene: -
j_gene: TRBJ1-3
v_gene: TRBV20-1
CDR3aa: SARERTGNTIY

d_gene: -
j_gene: TRBJ1-5
v_gene: TRBV28
CDR3aa: ASSRGGSYSNQPQH

d_gene: TRBD2
j_gene: TRBJ2-3
v_gene: TRBV7-2
CDR3aa: ASSPTSGGSTDTQY

d_gene: -
j_gene: TRBJ1-5
v_gene: TRBV2
CDR3aa: ASRVDTHQPQH

d_gene: -
j_gene: TRBJ1-5
v_gene: TRBV20-1
CDR3aa: SAGVSNQPQH

d_gene: TRBD1
j_gene: TRBJ1-1
v_gene: TRBV6-1
CDR3aa: ASSPRDSEAF

d_gene: TRBD2
j_gene: TRBJ2-5
v_gene: TRBV12-3/TRBV12-4
CDR3aa: ASSSPGLAGGQETQY

d_gene: TRBD2
j_gene: TRBJ2-1
v_gene: TRBV5-8
CDR3aa: ASYTSGGSYNEQF

d_gene: -
j_gene: TRBJ2-4
v_gene: TRBV7-2
CDR3aa: ASSQWGAAKNIQY

d_gene: -
j_gene: TRBJ1-6
v_gene: TRBV12-3/TRBV12-4
CDR3aa: ASGLTNSPLH

d_gene: -
j_gene: TRBJ1-1
v_gene: TRBV18
CDR3aa: ASSPSLSFGQTNTEAF

d_gene: -
j_gene: TRBJ1-1
v_gene: TRBV2
CDR3aa: ASSGGGPMNTEAF